The rows below give T cell receptor beta chains drawn from one sample of a study of OX40 agonist ivuxolimab in advanced cancers. Libraries were prepared by immunoSEQ multiplex PCR; TCRdb keeps only in-frame clonotypes and omits some of them. The repertoire holds some 94,000 clones, around 91% seen once, with around 0.86% in the top ten. Here the sequenced sample was CD4+ or CD8+ T cells sorted from blood, taken in a trial of the OX40 agonist ivuxolimab. These TCRs come from an adult with an advanced solid tumor such as melanoma, head and neck, liver or kidney cancer. Each CDR3 is given with its conserved first and last residue. D genes are given only for firm matches.

j_call v_call d_call cdr3_aa
TRBJ2-7 TRBV18 TRBD2 CASSPGLAGGTYEQYF
TRBJ2-1 TRBV6-6 . CASSFEGGVENEQFF
TRBJ2-7 TRBV6-4 . CASSLEAGDTYEQYF
. TRBV5-5 . CASSTNPSASSYEQYF
TRBJ2-5 TRBV9 . CASSPRAGFSLETQYF
TRBJ2-1 TRBV11-2 TRBD2 CASSPVPGSGRVLNEQFF
TRBJ1-5 TRBV2 . CASSEDLSQRFQPQHF
TRBJ1-5 TRBV18 . CASSPLHAGNQPQHF
TRBJ1-1 TRBV20-1 . CSASRATEAFF
TRBJ1-5 TRBV7-2 TRBD1 CASSYAGGRGQPQHF
TRBJ1-3 TRBV11-2 . CASSFTTADSGNTIYF
TRBJ1-2 TRBV18 TRBD1 CASSPFSQGDGVGYTF
TRBJ2-3 TRBV5-1 TRBD1 CASSLDGTGFTDTQYF
TRBJ2-3 TRBV9 . CASSVVTDTQYF
TRBJ2-3 TRBV7-9 TRBD2 CASSLARASGSTDTQYF
TRBJ1-4 TRBV29-1 TRBD1 CSVELGQGVGKLFF
TRBJ2-7 TRBV7-2 TRBD1 CASSSTGYEQYF
TRBJ1-2 TRBV9 TRBD1 CASSPQGGNYGYTF
TRBJ1-1 TRBV30 . CAWRAGREWTEAFF
TRBJ1-2 TRBV11-3 . CASRPGGSLVYGYTF
TRBJ1-1 TRBV11-3 . CASSLVSGAEAFF
TRBJ1-4 TRBV9 . CASSVGARVSNEKLFF
TRBJ2-7 TRBV9 . CASSVGPRRTEQYF
TRBJ2-3 TRBV7-9 . CASSPRGDTQYF
TRBJ2-5 TRBV4-1 TRBD1 CASSRGQGSSRKDQYF
TRBJ2-5 TRBV5-1 . CASSREQETQYF
TRBJ1-2 TRBV19 . CASRARDRYGYTF
TRBJ2-5 TRBV4-3 TRBD2 CASSQGPSGRVETQYF
TRBJ2-3 TRBV11-1 TRBD1 CASSATGALATQYF
TRBJ1-2 TRBV7-2 . CASSLEQGWGGYTF
TRBJ1-2 TRBV5-5 . CASSLVGGSYGYTF
TRBJ2-1 TRBV5-1 . CASTPRDVHEQFF
TRBJ1-2 TRBV19 TRBD1 CASTVPGTEVGYTF
TRBJ2-3 TRBV10-3 . CAISSAGLAADTQYF
TRBJ2-6 TRBV11-3 . CATRVAGANVLTF
TRBJ1-2 TRBV7-2 TRBD1 CASSPDSNRGQGYTF
TRBJ1-2 TRBV6-5 . CASSYMGAAYGYTF
TRBJ2-3 TRBV7-3 TRBD1 CASSLIGTGAGDTQYF
TRBJ2-7 TRBV14 . CASSHRDTYEQYF
TRBJ1-2 TRBV19 TRBD1 CASKLGQGNYGYTF
TRBJ1-1 TRBV7-8 . CASSPRRQRNTEAFF
TRBJ2-5 TRBV6-1 . CASRVDKGRETQYF
TRBJ1-4 TRBV6-5 . CASSSNVATNEKLFF
TRBJ1-3 TRBV11-2 . CASSLGAGRGNTIYF
TRBJ2-6 TRBV7-9 . CASSFGRVGGSGANVLTF
TRBJ1-2 TRBV5-6 . CASSRRIEGYGYTF
TRBJ2-3 TRBV6-1 . CASSDTGIGTQYF
TRBJ2-2 TRBV7-9 TRBD2 CASSLGGGSGRSGELFF
TRBJ2-7 TRBV11-3 . CASSLIQGEQYF
TRBJ2-7 TRBV5-5 . CASSLAGAGVYEQYF
TRBJ2-3 TRBV2 TRBD1 CASTITGVDTQYF
TRBJ2-3 TRBV29-1 TRBD2 CSVANRAAASGGDTQYF
TRBJ2-7 TRBV30 . CAWSVRGPQYF
TRBJ1-1 TRBV9 TRBD1 CASSGLSGQGASEAFF
TRBJ2-3 TRBV7-7 TRBD1 CASSFSTGAGSEQYF